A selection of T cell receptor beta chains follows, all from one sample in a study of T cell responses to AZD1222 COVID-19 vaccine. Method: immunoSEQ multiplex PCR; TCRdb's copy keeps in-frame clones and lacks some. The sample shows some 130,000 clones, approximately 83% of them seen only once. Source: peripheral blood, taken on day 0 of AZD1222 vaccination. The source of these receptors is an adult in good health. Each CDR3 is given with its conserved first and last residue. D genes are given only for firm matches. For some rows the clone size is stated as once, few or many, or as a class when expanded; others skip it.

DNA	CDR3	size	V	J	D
TGTGCCATCAGTGAGTCGGGACAGCTGAATGAAAAACTGTTTTTT	CAISESGQLNEKLFF	.	TRBV10-3	TRBJ1-4	TRBD1
TGTGCCAGCAGCTTAAGCCAGGGAAATGGCTACACCTTC	CASSLSQGNGYTF	few	TRBV7-8	TRBJ1-2	.
TGTGCCAGCTGTGGGGCGGGAGGGCCCACCTACAATGAGCAGTTCTTC	CASCGAGGPTYNEQFF	.	TRBV6-6	TRBJ2-1	TRBD2
TGTGCCAGCATCCCCGACAGGCTTAGTGTTCTGGAGACCCAGTACTTC	CASIPDRLSVLETQYF	.	TRBV12-1	TRBJ2-5	.
TGTGCCAGTAGACGGAAACTAGCGGGGGGAGATACGCAGTATTTT	CASRRKLAGGDTQYF	few	TRBV19	TRBJ2-3	TRBD2
TGTGCCTGGAGTCTCGAGGGGCCGGGTACAGATACGCAGTATTTT	CAWSLEGPGTDTQYF	.	TRBV30	TRBJ2-3	.
TGTGCCAGCGCTAGGACAGGGAAGAACACTGAAGCTTTCTTT	CASARTGKNTEAFF	.	TRBV6-5	TRBJ1-1	TRBD1
TGTGCCAGCAGCCTCAGGAGGACAGATACGCAGTATTTT	CASSLRRTDTQYF	.	TRBV27	TRBJ2-3	.
TGTGCCAGCAGCTTAGCTGGTAGACTAGGGATAGGGAATTCACCCCTCCACTTT	CASSLAGRLGIGNSPLHF	.	TRBV7-8	TRBJ1-6	.
TGTGCCAGCAGTTTCCCGGGTAACTATGGCTACACCTTC	CASSFPGNYGYTF	.	TRBV12-3/TRBV12-4	TRBJ1-2	.
TGTGCCAGCAGCCCCATAGGGACAGGTACTTACAATGAGCAGTTCTTC	CASSPIGTGTYNEQFF	.	TRBV11-2	TRBJ2-1	TRBD1
TGTGCCAGCAGCCCCAAGGGTACGGGAGGAGAGACCCAGTACTTC	CASSPKGTGGETQYF	.	TRBV3-1/TRBV3-2	TRBJ2-5	TRBD2
TGTGCCAGCTCACCCCGGGACAGGGTATATCTGGCTTTCTTT	CASSPRDRVYLAFF	.	TRBV18	TRBJ1-1	TRBD1
TGTGCCTGGAGTAAGGAAAAGCAGGGTGTAGGCGCTGAAGCTTTCTTT	CAWSKEKQGVGAEAFF	few	TRBV30	TRBJ1-1	.
TGTGCCAGCAGTGATCCCTCGACAGGGGGTGATTCACCCCTCCACTTT	CASSDPSTGGDSPLHF	.	TRBV2	TRBJ1-6	TRBD1
TGTGCCAGCATAGCAGGGGGCGCCTATGGCTACACCTTC	CASIAGGAYGYTF	.	TRBV28	TRBJ1-2	TRBD1
TGTGCCAGCTCACCGCTACAGGGAGAAAACACCATATATTTT	CASSPLQGENTIYF	.	TRBV18	TRBJ1-3	.
TGTGCCAGCACCCGGGGGGGGGCGCAGCCCCAGCATTTT	CASTRGGAQPQHF	.	TRBV28	TRBJ1-5	.
TGTGCCAGCAGCGCCGCCCCTAGTGGCGAGCAGTACTTC	CASSAAPSGEQYF	once	TRBV9	TRBJ2-7	.
TGTGCCAGCTCACCCGCAGGGCTGCGCACCATATATTTT	CASSPAGLRTIYF	.	TRBV18	TRBJ1-3	.
TGTGCCAGCAGCTTAGGCGTCTGGGGGCTAATAAGACGAGGGGTGGGCTACACCTTC	CASSLGVWGLIRRGVGYTF	.	TRBV11-2	TRBJ1-2	.
TGTGCCAGCGGGCCGCTAGCGGGAGGGGTCGAGCAGTACTTC	CASGPLAGGVEQYF	.	TRBV3-1/TRBV3-2	TRBJ2-7	TRBD2
TGTGCCAGCAGGTCAGGGGGCACGAACACTGAAGCTTTCTTT	CASRSGGTNTEAFF	.	TRBV27	TRBJ1-1	TRBD1
TGTGCCAGCAGCCCTAGGGGGATTTCCTACACTGAAGCTTTCTTT	CASSPRGISYTEAFF	once	TRBV7-8	TRBJ1-1	.
TGTGCCAGCACCTCCTCCCCGGATGAAAAACTGTTTTTT	CASTSSPDEKLFF	.	TRBV3-1/TRBV3-2	TRBJ1-4	.
TGCGCCAGCAGCCAAGATGGCGGTTATTCACCCCTCCACTTT	CASSQDGGYSPLHF	.	TRBV4-1	TRBJ1-6	.
TGTGCCAGCAGCCAAGGCGGTTACAATGAGCAGTTCTTC	CASSQGGYNEQFF	.	TRBV3-1/TRBV3-2	TRBJ2-1	.
TGTGCCAGCAGTGAAAACGCAGGGGGCGGGAAGACCCAGTACTTC	CASSENAGGGKTQYF	.	TRBV25-1	TRBJ2-5	TRBD1
TGTGCCAGCAGCCAAAGTGAAGGACAGGGGGCCTACGAGCAGTACTTC	CASSQSEGQGAYEQYF	few	TRBV4-2	TRBJ2-7	TRBD1
TGCAGCGGACTAGCGGGAATTTACAATGAGCAGTTCTTC	CSGLAGIYNEQFF	.	TRBV29-1	TRBJ2-1	TRBD2
TGTGCCACCAGCAGAGGGACAGGGGCCAGGACTGAAGCTTTCTTT	CATSRGTGARTEAFF	.	TRBV15	TRBJ1-1	TRBD1
TGCGCCAGCAGCTCCCGAGGGACAATCTCCTACGAGCAGTACTTC	CASSSRGTISYEQYF	.	TRBV5-1	TRBJ2-7	.
TGTGCCAGCAGCTCTTCGGGCGGCGGCGGCTACACCTTC	CASSSSGGGGYTF	.	TRBV7-9	TRBJ1-2	.
TGTGCCAGCAGCTATGGACTAGCGGGGCCCTACGAGCAGTACTTC	CASSYGLAGPYEQYF	.	TRBV5-4	TRBJ2-7	TRBD2
TGTGCCAGCAGCCCTACAAGGGGACTGGAGACCCAGTACTTC	CASSPTRGLETQYF	.	TRBV27	TRBJ2-5	.
TGTGCCAGCAGCGCTTCGGGATACTTTAATTCACCCCTCCACTTT	CASSASGYFNSPLHF	.	TRBV9	TRBJ1-6	.
TGTGCCTGGAGTGAACGGGGCATCAAGTCGGCTTTCTTT	CAWSERGIKSAFF	few	TRBV30	TRBJ1-1	.
TGTGCCAGCAGTCCAGACAGGCAGGCCAAAAACATTCAGTACTTC	CASSPDRQAKNIQYF	once	TRBV2	TRBJ2-4	.
TGCAACCTCGACGGCGGGGAGCAGTTCTTC	CNLDGGEQFF	.	TRBV29-1	TRBJ2-1	.
TGTGCCAGCAGCTTAGGACCGCTTATGAACACTGAAGCTTTCTTT	CASSLGPLMNTEAFF	.	TRBV7-8	TRBJ1-1	.
TGTGCCAGCAGCGACGCAGGGTTTTATTCGGGTGGCTACACCTTC	CASSDAGFYSGGYTF	.	TRBV14	TRBJ1-2	.
TGCGCCAGCAGCTTAAAGCCTCAGCCCCAGCATTTT	CASSLKPQPQHF	.	TRBV5-1	TRBJ1-5	.
TGTGCCACCACTCGGGGACGGATGAACACTGAAGCTTTCTTT	CATTRGRMNTEAFF	.	TRBV19	TRBJ1-1	.
TGCGCCAGCAGTGAGTCGTCCGACCTTCGTGCCGAGCAGTACTTC	CASSESSDLRAEQYF	.	TRBV10-2	TRBJ2-7	.
TGTGCCAGCAGCCATCTAGGAACAGGAGTTGAAAAACTGTTTTTT	CASSHLGTGVEKLFF	.	TRBV14	TRBJ1-4	.
TGTGCCAGCACGGACCTAAGAAGCGAGACCCAGTACTTC	CASTDLRSETQYF	.	TRBV28	TRBJ2-5	.
TGTGCCAGCAGCCCGGGACTAGCAGAGGACAATGAGCAGTTCTTC	CASSPGLAEDNEQFF	.	TRBV27	TRBJ2-1	TRBD2
TGTGCCTGGAGCGGGATATTTAATTCACCCCTCCACTTT	CAWSGIFNSPLHF	.	TRBV30	TRBJ1-6	.